The next 12 T cell receptor beta chains were all read from a single sample in a study of T cell responses to AZD1222 COVID-19 vaccine. Assay used: immunoSEQ multiplex PCR; TCRdb lists only in-frame clones, some missing. The table lists 130,000 to 150,000 clones, 90% to 95% of them singletons. The source material was peripheral blood, sampled on day 0 of AZD1222 vaccination. Every receptor here comes from an adult in good health.

The V call is TRBV2, the J call TRBJ2-3; perhaps TRBD1 as D (5 bases). Germline V gene data show CDR1 as SNHLY and CDR2 as FYNNEI. Trimming stripped 6 bases from V and 3 bases from J, with 19 bases between. This CDR3 is built from 16 residues. CDR3 coding DNA: TGTGCCAGCAGCCCGTCGCGACAGAGTTGGACAGATACGCAGTATTTT. The encoded protein is CASSPSRQSWTDTQYF.

The genes are TRBV28 and TRBJ1-4; TRBD1 aligns across 8 bases. From germline, CDR1 is MDHEN and CDR2 SYDVKM. The J segment lost 5 bases and the V segment lost 6 bases, leaving 11 bases of the junction unmatched. The CDR3 has 16 residues. The CDR3 sequence is CASSLYQGQENEKLFF. The CDR3 DNA reads as TGTGCCAGCAGCCTCTATCAGGGACAGGAGAATGAAAAACTGTTTTTT. Looking up the rest from reference TRBV28 and TRBJ1-4 gives the full variable domain: DVKVTQSSRYLVKRTGEKVFLECVQDMDHENMFWYRQDPGLGLRLIYFSYDVKMKEKGDIPEGYSVSREKKERFSLILESASTNQTSMYLCASSLYQGQENEKLFFGSGTQLSVL.

This chain joins TRBV25-1 and TRBJ1-6; D might be TRBD1 (6 bases). The V end lost 3 bases, the J end lost 8 bases, and 14 bases lay between the germline ends. This CDR3 has 15 amino acids. CDR1 and CDR2 (germline): MGHDK, SYGVNS. The CDR3: CASSDAGGDDSPLHF. The CDR3, as DNA: TGTGCCAGCAGTGATGCTGGGGGCGACGATTCACCCCTCCACTTT.

This rearrangement joins TRBV28 to TRBJ1-5; 7 nucleotides align to TRBD1. This CDR3 has 15 residues. V gave up 6 bases and J gave up 6 bases; unmatched junction bases: 11. CDR1 and CDR2 (germline): MDHEN, SYDVKM. CDR3 in DNA: TGTGCCAGCAGGGAGCCCACAGGGGAGGGTCAGCCCCAGCATTTT. It specifies CASREPTGEGQPQHF.

Details on this clone: Other nucleotide sequences in the sample specify the same CDR3. V gene TRBV29-1 combines with J gene TRBJ1-4; no clear D. CDR1 and CDR2 from the germline V gene are SQVTM and ANQGSEA. V lost 4 bases and J lost 5, with 5 bases in between. CDR3 length: 11 amino acids. The CDR3 nucleotides are TGCAGCGTTGGCCGGAATGAAAAACTGTTTTTT. Its translation: CSVGRNEKLFF.

V usage is TRBV11-3 and J usage is TRBJ2-1; 8 nucleotides match TRBD1. CDR3 length: 14 residues. The V and J ends lost 6 bases and 8 bases, in that order; junction bases with no gene match: 9. Looked up from germline, CDR1 is SGHNT and CDR2 is YENEEA. CDR3 sequence: CASSRQGMFHEQFF. Here the CDR3 DNA reads TGTGCCAGCAGTCGACAGGGGATGTTCCATGAGCAGTTCTTC.

The V and J genes are TRBV13 and TRBJ2-5; tentative D call: TRBD2 (5 bases). The length of the CDR3 is 12 residues. V was cut by 3 bases and J by 5 bases, with 7 bases left in between. Germline CDR1 reads PRHDT; CDR2 reads FYEKMQ (reference sequence). CDR3 amino acids: CASSLRGETQYF. CDR3 bases: TGTGCCAGCAGCTTGCGAGGGGAGACCCAGTACTTC.

This chain joins TRBV9 and TRBJ2-7; weak D call: TRBD2 (5 bases). Germline V gene data show CDR1 as SGDLS and CDR2 as YYNGEE. Trimming removed 4 bases at V and 4 bases at J, with 24 bases between. This CDR3 has 17 residues. The CDR3 loop is CASSHSTEVSRPYEQYF. CDR3 coding DNA: TGTGCCAGCAGCCACTCAACGGAGGTCTCCCGACCTTACGAGCAGTACTTC.

V gene TRBV7-3 combines with J gene TRBJ2-1, with 9 bases lining up with TRBD2. This CDR3 comprises 17 residues. Germline V CDR1 and CDR2: SGHTA, FQGTGA. V shed 1 base and J 0 bases; nucleotides not matched to a gene: 4. CDR3 nucleotides: TGTGCCAGCAGCTTAATGGCTAGCGGGAACTCCTACAATGAGCAGTTCTTC. Amino acids: CASSLMASGNSYNEQFF. Variable domain in full (rest from reference TRBV7-3 and TRBJ2-1): GAGVSQTPSNKVTEKGKYVELRCDPISGHTALYWYRQSLGQGPEFLIYFQGTGAADDSGLPNDRFFAVRPEGSVSTLKIQRTERGDSAVYLCASSLMASGNSYNEQFFGPGTRLTVL.

This rearrangement joins TRBV19 to TRBJ2-3; D is possibly TRBD1 (5 bases). Germline-derived CDR1 and CDR2 are LNHDA and SQIVND (reference sequence). This CDR3 comprises 14 residues. V was trimmed by 6 bases and J by 6 bases, leaving 16 bases between them. CDR3 region: CASSSYRGADTQYF. In DNA, the CDR3 is TGTGCCAGTAGCTCATATAGGGGTGCGGATACGCAGTATTTT.

The V call is TRBV19, the J call TRBJ1-1; D gene ambiguous. This CDR3 spans 12 amino acids. The V gene lost 5 bases and the J gene lost 4 bases, with 8 bases spanning the gap. Germline lookup yields CDR1 LNHDA and CDR2 SQIVND (reference sequence). The CDR3 region has the DNA TGTGCCAGTAGTGGGCCAGCCACTGAAGCTTTCTTT. Translation: CASSGPATEAFF.

This clone was recorded a few times. V usage is TRBV28 and J usage is TRBJ1-5, with a possible D match to TRBD1 (6 bases). V dropped 4 bases and J dropped 5 bases, with 15 bases sitting between them. Germline V gene sequence: CDR1 MDHEN, CDR2 SYDVKM. The CDR3 loop spans 15 amino acids. The CDR3 DNA is TGTGCCAGCAGTTCGAACAGGGTTATGGATCAGCCCCAGCATTTT. Its protein is CASSSNRVMDQPQHF.